A selection of T cell receptor beta chains follows, all from one sample in a study of OX40 agonist ivuxolimab in advanced cancers. This table comes from immunoSEQ multiplex PCR, and its TCRdb copy is limited to in-frame clones, with some not included. The sample lists tens of thousands of clones, 90% to 95% seen once, with roughly 2.4% in the top ten. This specimen consisted of CD4+ or CD8+ T cells sorted from blood, obtained in a trial of the OX40 agonist ivuxolimab. These receptors were taken from an adult with an advanced solid tumor such as melanoma, head and neck, liver or kidney cancer. Each CDR3 is given with its conserved first and last residue.

V,CDR3
TRBV10-3,CAIMAGGQVYEQYF
TRBV6-5,CASSYSLQQPYEQYF
TRBV19,CASSIPGVTDTQYF
TRBV11-3,CASSLEAGLGRNIQYF
TRBV25-1,CASSASVGAGDTEAFF
TRBV29-1,CSVTGASTDTQYF
TRBV5-4,CASSFQDTGELFF
TRBV19,CASSMEGESNYGYTF
TRBV2,CASSEQGRVPLF
TRBV11-3,CASSLVTGGEQYF
TRBV7-9,CASSPGVGARDFNTEAFF
TRBV6-5,CASLRGFDTEAFF
TRBV28,CASTLRGRGNQPQHF
TRBV7-9,CASSLARQVLADTQYF
TRBV11-2,CASSKSGQGITDTQYF
TRBV5-1,CASSLVRDRGYEQYF
TRBV27,CASSDLKGGANVLTF
TRBV10-3,CATGGGRGTDTQYF
TRBV5-4,CASSLDREKTGELFF
TRBV5-5,CASSLGGEPEAFF
TRBV6-1,CASSEEVGFGYTF
TRBV19,CASSGRLAPYEQYF
TRBV25-1,CASSETRTSGGAGETQYF
TRBV7-8,CASSQLGQATYEQYF
TRBV19,CASSITTGLSYEQYF
TRBV5-8,CASSLAGAGVGQETQYF
TRBV29-1,CSVAAGGLKETQYF
TRBV4-3,CASSPVGPTATNEKLFF
TRBV2,CASSGDRREGTIYF
TRBV29-1,CSVLTGTGGEQPQHF
TRBV19,CASSIGTSYEQYF
TRBV25-1,CASSDQRDRGYTF
TRBV6-1,CASSEGPSYEQYF
TRBV5-6,CASSLARTPEQYF
TRBV6-5,CASSKGRGDTQYF
TRBV5-1,CASSSNVNTEAFF
TRBV18,CASSQEVGAETQYF
TRBV7-3,CASSRGQGLDTQYF
TRBV14,CASSQDGGSNTGELFF
TRBV5-1,CASSYFGTGFEQYF
TRBV7-2,CASSSQPTGEGTEAFF
TRBV7-2,CASSLGGAGHNSPLHF
TRBV30,CAWSTRANTEAFF
TRBV4-1,CASSQGTRGNTIYF
TRBV2,CASSDFGGGYSPLHF
TRBV7-2,CASRSPGLAGGQDTQYF
TRBV5-1,CASSLESGEITRQYF
TRBV4-2,CASSQDPSGGVLQETQYF
TRBV28,CATYRISSPDTQYF
TRBV4-2,CASSQDTSGGGRGETQYF
TRBV28,CASSLTGWTGTNSGYTF
TRBV5-4,CASSLELARGDTQYF
TRBV11-3,CASSFGQGQETQYF
TRBV7-2,CASSLESGLGYTF
TRBV7-2,CASSSGSVGPYEQYF